This T cell receptor beta chain was documented in a study of T cells in Graves' hyperthyroidism and ophthalmopathy. Findings and limits, study-wide: Before onset, by a median of around 6.4 months, the model predicted ophthalmopathy.

RNA transcripts served as the template for amplifying TCR beta CDR3 regions. In the first-round RT-PCR of the TCR CDR3, the HTBI primer set was used. TCRdb processed the multiplex PCR reads anew with MiXCR; each CDR3 protein has one entry. The sample contains around 440,000 distinct CDR3 sequences, roughly 14% of which appear only once. No ophthalmopathy progression within 18 months constituted stable Graves' hyperthyroidism. Participants, patients aged 18 to 65, had newly diagnosed hyperthyroidism with a duration under 2 months. This clonotype was counted a few times. Its antigen is undetermined. The TCR comes from a young woman with Graves' hyperthyroidism. Sequencing used blood.

CDR3 in DNA: TGTGCCACTGCGCAGTCGTCGGCCTACAATGAGCAGTTCTTC. The encoded protein is CATAQSSAYNEQFF. V is TRBV15 and J is TRBJ2-1; D is unclear. Germline V gene sequence: CDR1 LNHNV, CDR2 YYDKDF (reference sequence). Trimming removed 9 bases at V and 2 bases at J, with 14 bases between. CDR3 size: 14 residues. Drawing the rest from reference TRBV15 and TRBJ2-1, the complete variable domain is DAMVIQNPRYQVTQFGKPVTLSCSQTLNHNVMYWYQQKSSQAPKLLFHYYDKDFNNEADTPDNFQSRRPNTSFCFLDIRSPGLGDTAMYLCATAQSSAYNEQFFGPGTRLTVL.